These T cell receptor beta chains were read from a single sample in a study of CD8 T cells in ankylosing spondylitis. TCRdb reprocessed the 5' RACE reads via MiXCR and lists one record per CDR3 protein. There are 100,000 to 150,000 distinct CDR3 sequences in the sample; roughly 7.3% occur only once, and 9% to 15% lies in the top ten. The sample was blood, either unsorted or a sorted T cell fraction (not recorded which). All receptors come from a male donor with ankylosing spondylitis or in good health (not recorded which). The conserved cysteine and the conserved F or W are not part of the CDR3 here.

v_call	j_call	cdr3_aa
TRBV5-1	TRBJ2-1	ASSLAGLPYNEQF
TRBV12-3/TRBV12-4	TRBJ2-2	ASSSSRGGSNTGELF
TRBV18	TRBJ1-1	ASSPMAGHETEAF
TRBV7-9	TRBJ1-2	ASSLAIGTGIHGYT
TRBV29-1	TRBJ2-1	SVTGYNEQF
TRBV29-1	TRBJ1-1	SVCRVPSTEAF
TRBV12-3/TRBV12-4	TRBJ1-1	ASTRGPLTEGF
TRBV10-3	TRBJ2-5	AISQGGVQETQY
TRBV20-1	TRBJ2-5	SAGTATQETQY
TRBV5-1	TRBJ2-7	ASSLGGVASYEQY
TRBV9	TRBJ2-1	ASSRLAGGYNEQF
TRBV20-1	TRBJ2-3	SAPIPDGLLENTQY
TRBV5-1	TRBJ2-2	ASRGPLNTGELF
TRBV6-2/TRBV6-3	TRBJ2-7	ASSYSNSYEQY
TRBV9	TRBJ2-3	ASSGGWFTDTQY
TRBV7-9	TRBJ2-7	ASSSLWDGFEYEQY
TRBV12-3/TRBV12-4	TRBJ2-7	ASSPRTGPYEQY
TRBV5-1	TRBJ1-5	ASSLDGRGTQPQH
TRBV5-1	TRBJ2-5	ASSWTSGSPQTQY
TRBV20-1	TRBJ2-3	SARSPSGSTDTQY
TRBV6-1	TRBJ1-4	ASQGRINEKLF
TRBV20-1	TRBJ1-1	SARARTGESEAF
TRBV3-1	TRBJ1-3	ASSQARGGVRNTIY
TRBV19	TRBJ2-1	ASSIMIGSGPYNEQF
TRBV5-1	TRBJ1-2	ASSLRANYGYT
TRBV7-2	TRBJ2-7	ASSPGGATLH
TRBV11-2	TRBJ2-3	ASSPRQAQSDTQY
TRBV20-1	TRBJ2-7	SAKQATYEQY
TRBV30	TRBJ2-5	AWSDGGSQETQY
TRBV7-9	TRBJ2-4	ASSYNLAGKVD
TRBV19	TRBJ2-1	ASSINLLAGYNNEQF
TRBV20-1	TRBJ2-7	SSRETGAYEQY